This section outlines one TCR beta chain sequence together with its context. Antigen unknown. The record originates from a study of blood T cells in healthy people across ages. Findings of the study overall: Any changes in expanded clonotypes were possibly confounded, as donor CMV status remained unknown. Higher diversity, along with more naive CD4+ cells, distinguished long-lived donors from aged donors. Estimated diversity that came from one million T cells was considered an underestimate.

V lost 0 bases and J 4 bases, leaving 8 bases between the germline ends. CDR1 SGHTA and CDR2 FQGNSA come from the germline V gene. This CDR3 contains 14 residues. The second PCR ran about 6 to 12 cycles with a sample-barcoded 5' primer and J-beta primers. A template-switch adaptor that had 12 random nucleotides put a tag on each cDNA molecule. TCRdb re-called the 5' RACE reads through MiXCR, storing one row per CDR3 protein. The profile shows about 580,000 distinct CDR3 sequences, around half of them singletons. The specimen was blood. The gene calls are TRBV7-2 and TRBJ2-3; D not certain. The sequence was collected from a man aged 80 or over in good health. The CDR3 protein is CASSLALAADTQYF. The CDR3 DNA sequence: TGTGCCAGCAGCTTAGCCTTGGCGGCAGATACGCAGTATTTT.